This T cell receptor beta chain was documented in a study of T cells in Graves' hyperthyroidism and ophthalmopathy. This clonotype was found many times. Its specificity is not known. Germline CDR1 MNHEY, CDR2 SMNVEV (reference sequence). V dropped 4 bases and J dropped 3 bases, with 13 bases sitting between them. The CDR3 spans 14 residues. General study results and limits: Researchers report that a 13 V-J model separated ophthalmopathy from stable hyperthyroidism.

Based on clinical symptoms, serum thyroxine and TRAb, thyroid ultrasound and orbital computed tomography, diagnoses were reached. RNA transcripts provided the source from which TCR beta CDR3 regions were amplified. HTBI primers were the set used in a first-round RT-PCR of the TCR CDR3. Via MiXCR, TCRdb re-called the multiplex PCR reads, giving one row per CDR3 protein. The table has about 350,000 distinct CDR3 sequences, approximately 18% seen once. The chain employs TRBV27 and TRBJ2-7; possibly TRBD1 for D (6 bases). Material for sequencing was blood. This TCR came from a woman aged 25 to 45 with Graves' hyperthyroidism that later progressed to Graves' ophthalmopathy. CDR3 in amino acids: CASSWGRNLYEQYF. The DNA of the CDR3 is TGTGCCAGCAGTTGGGGGCGTAACCTCTACGAGCAGTACTTC.